This T cell receptor (beta chain) was identified during a study of Ad26.COV2.S vaccination and SARS-CoV-2 variants. Study at large: Ad26.COV2.S was injected intramuscularly once or twice, 56 days apart. Findings and limits, study-wide: Comparability of non-spike TCR breadth was observed across vaccine and placebo recipients. Vaccine recipients posted higher spike-specific TCR breadth than their placebo counterparts.

Worth noting for this clone: Antigen: not known.

Sequenced by immunoSEQ multiplex PCR; TCRdb stores in-frame clones only, minus some. The sample consists of around 400,000 clones, under 90% of them appearing once. Treatment described: roughly 20 received Ad26.COV2.S at low or high dose, single or two shots; 5 received placebo; per-sample allocation not given. Following the first vaccine or placebo injection, samples were taken on day 63. Within Boston, the person who donated was an adult of 18-55 years. In germline, CDR1 is LNHDA, CDR2 SQIVND (reference sequence). The CDR3 extends over 14 amino acids. Trimming removed 6 bases at V and 7 bases at J, with 18 bases between.

The chain carries TRBV19 and TRBJ1-2; TRBD1 is a possible D gene (5 bases). The material was peripheral blood, obtained in a trial of Ad26.COV2.S vaccine versus placebo. This TCR came from a person between 18 and 65 years old who received the Ad26.COV2.S COVID-19 vaccine or a placebo. DNA for the CDR3: TGTGCCAGTAGAGCGGGACTCCAAGTGGTTGGCTACACCTTC. It specifies CASRAGLQVVGYTF.